This paragraph covers one T cell receptor (beta chain) sequence. Antigen: not known. The source of the sample is a study of T cell responses to AZD1222 COVID-19 vaccine. Whole-study results and caveats: Distributed over spike, vaccine-associated CD4 TCRs predominated at 160-218 and 743-854. Baseline antibody screening turned up just a handful of seropositive AZD1222 recipients.

The assay was immunoSEQ multiplex PCR, and TCRdb's table has in-frame clones only and misses some. The repertoire holds approximately 89,000 clones, with about 88% as singletons. The germline V and J ends were trimmed by 3 bases and 7 bases, with 11 bases remaining between them. Germline assignment: CDR1 KGHDR and CDR2 SFDVKD. The CDR3 totals 13 residues. The clonotype comes from an adult in good health. The material was peripheral blood, obtained on day 0 of AZD1222 vaccination. The rearrangement uses TRBV24-1 and TRBJ2-5; D remains unclear. The CDR3 spells CATSDDPWGTQYF. CDR3 in DNA: TGTGCCACCAGTGATGACCCATGGGGGACCCAGTACTTC.